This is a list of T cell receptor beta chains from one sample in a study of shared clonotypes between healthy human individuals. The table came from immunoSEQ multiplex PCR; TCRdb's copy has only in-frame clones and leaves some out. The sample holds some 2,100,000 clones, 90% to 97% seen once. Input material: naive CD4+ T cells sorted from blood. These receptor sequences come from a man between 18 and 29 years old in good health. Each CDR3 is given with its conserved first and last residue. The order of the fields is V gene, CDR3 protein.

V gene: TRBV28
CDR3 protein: CASSPPGQTSYEQYF

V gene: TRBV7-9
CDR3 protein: CASSSNWDRGGRETQYF

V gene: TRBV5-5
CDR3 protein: CASSWTEGNTEAFF

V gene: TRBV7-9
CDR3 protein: CAWQEGVFF

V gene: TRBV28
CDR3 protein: CASSAPRQGAYEQYF

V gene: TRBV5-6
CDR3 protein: CASSLRLDWTDTQYF

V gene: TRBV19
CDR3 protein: CASSPRGGRRNEQFF

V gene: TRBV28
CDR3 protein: CATSDNYGYTF

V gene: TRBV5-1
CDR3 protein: CASSDQRGEETQYF

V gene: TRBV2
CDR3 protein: CASSEARGLTQYF

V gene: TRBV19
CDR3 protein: CASSPGQVYNSPLHF

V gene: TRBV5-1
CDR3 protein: CASSQGRTSSGNTIYF

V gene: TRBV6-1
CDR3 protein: CASLIGEGRHTEAFF

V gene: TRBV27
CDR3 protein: CASNTRGRRGSPLHF

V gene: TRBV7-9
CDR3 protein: CASSLAGGQGKGTSYEQYF

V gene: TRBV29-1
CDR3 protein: CSVLQGIGQPQHF

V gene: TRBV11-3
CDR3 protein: CASSLGPGTQTADTQYF

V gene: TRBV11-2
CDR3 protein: CASSPRVAGNTIYF

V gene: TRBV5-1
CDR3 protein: CASRLAGEDTQYF

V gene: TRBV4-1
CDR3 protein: CASSRPGGNGELFF

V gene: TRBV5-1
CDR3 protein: CASSLTSGDSYEQYF

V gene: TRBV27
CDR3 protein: CASSLQGLAGVEQYF

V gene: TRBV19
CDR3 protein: CASSIFIAGRKPSYNEQFF

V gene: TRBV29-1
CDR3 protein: CSVDPAGGNTEAFF

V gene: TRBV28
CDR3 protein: CASSLKNAGWNGNTIYF

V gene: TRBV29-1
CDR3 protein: CSVEGGRMETQYF

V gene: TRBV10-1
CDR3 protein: CASDFWTHQETQYF

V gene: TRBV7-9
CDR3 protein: CASSLTGESNEQFF

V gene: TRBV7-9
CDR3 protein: CASSLQGTDTQYF

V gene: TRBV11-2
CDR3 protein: CASSWTGSDTQYF

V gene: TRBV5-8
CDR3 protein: CASSSYDLRGQYF

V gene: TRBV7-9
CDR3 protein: CASSVSGANSPLHF

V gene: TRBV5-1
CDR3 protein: CASSGDREGKYEQYF

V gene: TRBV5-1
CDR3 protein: CASRRDPGTDTQYF

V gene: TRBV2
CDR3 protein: CASRGTGNGNSPLHF

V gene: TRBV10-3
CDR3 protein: CATGLAGGEQYF

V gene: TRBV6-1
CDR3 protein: CASSGFGNGGSSYNSPLHF

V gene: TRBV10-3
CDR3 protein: CAITGDSRGYEQYF

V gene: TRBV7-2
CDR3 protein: CASSLGRILNTEAFF